The 13 T cell receptor beta chains in this list originate from one sample, sequenced in a study of T-cell memory formation after mild COVID-19. TCRdb ran MiXCR on the 5' RACE reads and lists one entry per CDR3 protein. The sample lists around 130,000 distinct CDR3 sequences, 15% to 20% seen once, with 4% to 6% in the top ten. Sequenced: PBMCs or a T cell subset sorted from them (not recorded which). The receptor set was obtained from a man between 18 and 35 years old who had mild COVID-19 (a few samples of this study predate the infection). Cell type and time point are not known.

The V and J genes are TRBV4-3 and TRBJ2-4, with 13 bases identical to TRBD2. Germline values: CDR1 LGHNA, CDR2 YSLEER. CDR3 length: 17 amino acids. Losses at the gene ends were 0 bases for V and 12 bases for J; bases not matched to a gene: 11. CDR3 nucleotides: TGCGCCAGCAGCCAAGATCTCTGGACTAGCGGGGGACCAGATCAGTACTTC. Translating it yields CASSQDLWTSGGPDQYF.

V is TRBV5-1 and J is TRBJ2-1; TRBD2 aligns across 9 bases. The CDR3 contains 16 residues. V lost 7 bases and J lost 9; bases outside the gene matches: 17. Germline V gene lookup returns CDR1 SGHRS and CDR2 YFSETQ. The CDR3 DNA follows: TGCGCCAGCCGTCTGGGCGGGGGGGCTTCGTCCAGTGAGCAGTTCTTC. Translating it yields CASRLGGGASSSEQFF.

This clonotype has just a few counts. This chain connects TRBV12-3 or TRBV12-4 to TRBJ2-7; D is uncertain. The CDR3 extends over 13 amino acids. Trimming took 7 bases from V and 5 from J, leaving 15 bases between them. The CDR3 here is CASKPDQVDEQYF. CDR3 DNA: TGTGCCAGCAAGCCGGATCAAGTCGACGAGCAGTACTTC.

The J gene is TRBJ2-7, the V gene TRBV12-3 or TRBV12-4; a weak D match, TRBD2 (5 bases). V lost 3 bases, J lost 4 bases, and 10 bases lay in between. The CDR3 has 13 amino acids. The CDR3 protein is CASSFGRTYEQYV. CDR3 sequence (DNA): TGTGCCAGCAGTTTTGGCAGGACTTACGAGCAGTACGTC.

This clonotype was seen a few times. The chain employs TRBV20-1 and TRBJ2-2, with 9 bases that match TRBD1. This CDR3 comprises 16 residues. Germline trimming cut 3 bases from V and 0 bases from J; bases unmatched to any gene: 5. Germline V gene sequence: CDR1 DFQATT, CDR2 SNEGSKA (reference sequence). The CDR3 nucleotides read TGCAGTGCTAGCGACAGGGGGTACTCGAACACCGGGGAGCTGTTTTTT. Its translation is CSASDRGYSNTGELFF.

This clonotype was counted between two and nine times. The CDR3 protein is CASHRGSSEAFF. The CDR3 DNA reads as TGTGCCAGCCATAGGGGCTCCAGTGAAGCTTTCTTT. V and J are TRBV6-5 and TRBJ1-1; possibly TRBD1 for D (5 bases). Trimming took 8 bases from V and 7 from J, leaving 14 bases between them. The CDR3 has 12 amino acids. Germline V gene lookup returns CDR1 MNHEY and CDR2 SVGAGI.

This clonotype came up many times. This CDR3 is CASRRLEGNTEAFF. DNA for the CDR3: TGTGCCAGCAGAAGGCTCGAGGGGAACACTGAAGCTTTCTTT. This chain joins TRBV27 and TRBJ1-1, with D unclear. V dropped 6 bases and J dropped 1 base, with 12 bases sitting between them. The CDR3 runs 14 residues. Germline assignment: CDR1 MNHEY and CDR2 SMNVEV (reference sequence).

The genes are TRBV7-9 and TRBJ2-4; D is undetermined. This CDR3 has 11 residues. Germline values: CDR1 SEHNR, CDR2 FQNEAQ (reference sequence). Trimming cost V 2 bases and J 8 bases, with 4 bases left between them. CDR3 in amino acids: CASSLLHIQYF. CDR3 in DNA: TGTGCCAGCAGCTTATTGCACATTCAGTACTTC.

This chain joins TRBV11-2 and TRBJ2-2, with 7 bases aligning to TRBD1. Germline CDR1 SGHAT, CDR2 FQNNGV. Trimming cost V 1 base and J 3 bases; bases outside gene matches: 2. The CDR3 is 15 residues long. CDR3: CASSLVTGDTGELFF. In nucleotides, the CDR3 is TGTGCCAGCAGCTTAGTTACAGGGGACACCGGGGAGCTGTTTTTT.

The chain recombines TRBV7-2 with TRBJ2-1; 8 nucleotides align to TRBD1. J was trimmed by 5 bases and V by 4 bases; bases with no gene match: 10. The CDR3 totals 16 residues. Germline loops: CDR1 SGHTA, CDR2 FQGNSA. This CDR3 is CASSSSRGRNDNEQFF. The DNA for the CDR3 is TGTGCCAGCAGCTCAAGCAGGGGGCGCAACGACAATGAGCAGTTCTTC.

This clonotype turned up a few times. V gene TRBV4-1 combines with J gene TRBJ2-3; TRBD2 aligns across 7 bases. Germline V CDR1 and CDR2: MGHRA, YSYEKL. This CDR3 is built from 15 residues. V shed 1 base, J shed 4 bases, and the junction held 5 bases outside the gene matches. The CDR3 is CASSQVGLAADTQYF. CDR3 in DNA: TGCGCCAGCAGCCAAGTCGGGCTAGCGGCAGATACGCAGTATTTT.

V is TRBV20-1 and J is TRBJ2-4, with 9 nucleotides matching TRBD2. Germline values: CDR1 DFQATT, CDR2 SNEGSKA (reference sequence). The CDR3 is made up of 15 amino acids. V shed 0 bases, J shed 2 bases, and the junction held 2 bases outside the gene matches. The CDR3 sequence: CSARDSGGTKNIQYF. As DNA, the CDR3 is TGCAGTGCTAGAGATAGCGGGGGCACCAAAAACATTCAGTACTTC.

In its sample, this clonotype was seen a few times. The rearrangement uses TRBV3-1 and TRBJ1-5; D is possibly TRBD1 (5 bases). Germline lookup yields CDR1 LGHDT and CDR2 YNNKEL (reference sequence). V lost 0 bases to trimming and J lost 4 bases, with 7 bases between them. This CDR3 contains 14 residues. CDR3 nucleotides: TGTGCCAGCAGCCAAGAAAGGGGAAATCAGCCCCAGCATTTT. Protein product: CASSQERGNQPQHF. Full variable domain (outside the CDR3, taken from reference TRBV3-1 and TRBJ1-5): DTAVSQTPKYLVTQMGNDKSIKCEQNLGHDTMYWYKQDSKKFLKIMFSYNNKELIINETVPNRFSPKSPDKAHLNLHINSLELGDSAVYFCASSQERGNQPQHFGDGTRLSIL.